The rows below give T cell receptor beta chains drawn from one sample of a study of spatial heterogeneity in lung cancer. TCRdb itself ran the 5' RACE reads through MiXCR, one entry per CDR3 protein. The table shows tens of thousands of distinct CDR3 sequences, with about 6.7% occurring only once. The material was PBMCs, obtained at surgery. The receptors come from a female donor with early-stage non-small cell lung cancer. CDR3s include the opening cysteine and the closing phenylalanine or tryptophan. The order of the fields is CDR3 DNA, CDR3 protein, V gene, D gene, clone size, J gene. The D gene is left open where the match is weak. For some rows the clone size is stated as once, few or many, or as a class when expanded; others skip it.

cdr3_nt: TGTGCCAGCAGTTTCCAGCCTAACTATGGCTACACCTTC
cdr3_aa: CASSFQPNYGYTF
v_call: TRBV12-3/TRBV12-4
d_call: .
clone_size: many
j_call: TRBJ1-2

cdr3_nt: TGCGCCAGCAGCCAAGCTGTCGGGACAGCGGGAAGTCAGCCCCAGCATTTT
cdr3_aa: CASSQAVGTAGSQPQHF
v_call: TRBV4-3
d_call: TRBD1
clone_size: many
j_call: TRBJ1-5

cdr3_nt: TGTGCCAGCAGCTCACGACAACTAGCCAAAAACATTCAGTACTTC
cdr3_aa: CASSSRQLAKNIQYF
v_call: TRBV11-1
d_call: .
clone_size: .
j_call: TRBJ2-4

cdr3_nt: TGTGCCAGCAGTCCGACAGGGGGAAAGCAGTACTTC
cdr3_aa: CASSPTGGKQYF
v_call: TRBV6-5
d_call: TRBD1
clone_size: many
j_call: TRBJ2-7

cdr3_nt: TGTGCCAGCAGCCAAAACAGGGGGGTGAACACTGAAGCTTTCTTT
cdr3_aa: CASSQNRGVNTEAFF
v_call: TRBV12-3/TRBV12-4
d_call: TRBD1
clone_size: few
j_call: TRBJ1-1

cdr3_nt: TGCAGTGCTAGAAGGAGGGGGCTATACAATGAGCAGTTCTTC
cdr3_aa: CSARRRGLYNEQFF
v_call: TRBV20-1
d_call: .
clone_size: many
j_call: TRBJ2-1

cdr3_nt: TGTGCCAGCAGCTTATGGCAGGGGGCATCACCCCTCCACTTT
cdr3_aa: CASSLWQGASPLHF
v_call: TRBV7-8
d_call: TRBD1
clone_size: many
j_call: TRBJ1-6

cdr3_nt: TGTGCCAGCGAGACGGACTTTAGCACAGATACGCAGTATTTT
cdr3_aa: CASETDFSTDTQYF
v_call: TRBV11-2
d_call: .
clone_size: many
j_call: TRBJ2-3

cdr3_nt: TGTGCCATCAGTGAGTCAACAGGGTCCCACGAGCAGTACTTC
cdr3_aa: CAISESTGSHEQYF
v_call: TRBV10-3
d_call: .
clone_size: many
j_call: TRBJ2-7

cdr3_nt: TGCGCCAGCAGGAGGACAGACGCAGAGACCCAGTACTTC
cdr3_aa: CASRRTDAETQYF
v_call: TRBV5-1
d_call: .
clone_size: few
j_call: TRBJ2-5

cdr3_nt: TGTGCCAGTAGTATAGAAAGCAATCAGCCCCAGCATTTT
cdr3_aa: CASSIESNQPQHF
v_call: TRBV19
d_call: .
clone_size: many
j_call: TRBJ1-5

cdr3_nt: TGTGCCAGCAGCTTCGGGCAGGGCGAGACCCAGTACTTC
cdr3_aa: CASSFGQGETQYF
v_call: TRBV5-4
d_call: .
clone_size: many
j_call: TRBJ2-5

cdr3_nt: TGCAGCGGGGGACAGGGTTTGACAGATACGCAGTATTTT
cdr3_aa: CSGGQGLTDTQYF
v_call: TRBV29-1
d_call: TRBD1
clone_size: many
j_call: TRBJ2-3

cdr3_nt: TGTGCCAGCAGCTTAAAAGGACAGGGCAGCAACTATGGCTACACCTTC
cdr3_aa: CASSLKGQGSNYGYTF
v_call: TRBV7-9
d_call: TRBD1
clone_size: many
j_call: TRBJ1-2

cdr3_nt: TGTGCCAGCGGTTGGGGGGCAGGGCAGCCCCAGCATTTT
cdr3_aa: CASGWGAGQPQHF
v_call: TRBV6-5
d_call: .
clone_size: many
j_call: TRBJ1-5

cdr3_nt: TGTGCCAGTAGTATAGGAGGGGGAAACACTGAAGCTTTCTTT
cdr3_aa: CASSIGGGNTEAFF
v_call: TRBV19
d_call: .
clone_size: .
j_call: TRBJ1-1

cdr3_nt: TGTGCCAACAGTTACAGGGATCGGCTCCACTTT
cdr3_aa: CANSYRDRLHF
v_call: TRBV6-5
d_call: .
clone_size: .
j_call: TRBJ1-6

cdr3_nt: TGTGCCAGCAAGCTTATGGCAGGGAATGGCTACACCTTC
cdr3_aa: CASKLMAGNGYTF
v_call: TRBV6-5
d_call: .
clone_size: many
j_call: TRBJ1-2

cdr3_nt: TGCAGCGTCGCTAGGTCGATGGGAACTAACTATGGCTACACCTTC
cdr3_aa: CSVARSMGTNYGYTF
v_call: TRBV29-1
d_call: .
clone_size: many
j_call: TRBJ1-2

cdr3_nt: TGTGCCAGCTCACCACCGGGACCCCAAGGGGCTGGTCAGCCCCAGCATTTT
cdr3_aa: CASSPPGPQGAGQPQHF
v_call: TRBV18
d_call: .
clone_size: .
j_call: TRBJ1-5

cdr3_nt: TGTGCCAGCAGAGTAAGGGGGCAGCTCGGGGAGCTGTTTTTT
cdr3_aa: CASRVRGQLGELFF
v_call: TRBV11-3
d_call: TRBD1
clone_size: .
j_call: TRBJ2-2

cdr3_nt: TGCAGCGTTGAGAGCCAAGGGAACATTCAGTACTTC
cdr3_aa: CSVESQGNIQYF
v_call: TRBV29-1
d_call: .
clone_size: many
j_call: TRBJ2-4

cdr3_nt: TGTGCCAGCAGTCCCCTCGGGGTCGAAGCTTTCTTT
cdr3_aa: CASSPLGVEAFF
v_call: TRBV6-5
d_call: .
clone_size: many
j_call: TRBJ1-1

cdr3_nt: TGTGCCAGCTCACCATCTAGCGGGGGTTCCTACGAGCAGTACTTC
cdr3_aa: CASSPSSGGSYEQYF
v_call: TRBV18
d_call: TRBD2
clone_size: many
j_call: TRBJ2-7

cdr3_nt: TGCGCCAGCAGCTTGGAGCAGGACTACGAGCAGTACTTC
cdr3_aa: CASSLEQDYEQYF
v_call: TRBV5-1
d_call: .
clone_size: many
j_call: TRBJ2-7

cdr3_nt: TGTGCCAGCAGCTTATCGGTTCCCAGCCTCTACGAGCAGTACTTC
cdr3_aa: CASSLSVPSLYEQYF
v_call: TRBV11-2
d_call: .
clone_size: many
j_call: TRBJ2-7

cdr3_nt: TGTGCCATCAGGCCGGGACAGGGAATCACCGGGGAGCTGTTTTTT
cdr3_aa: CAIRPGQGITGELFF
v_call: TRBV10-3
d_call: TRBD1
clone_size: many
j_call: TRBJ2-2

cdr3_nt: TGTGCCAGCACTGATACCGGGACAGGGGACCCCGCTGCTGTCCACGAGCAGTACTTC
cdr3_aa: CASTDTGTGDPAAVHEQYF
v_call: TRBV27
d_call: TRBD1
clone_size: .
j_call: TRBJ2-7

cdr3_nt: TGTGCCAGCAGCTTAGCAGGGGGCGATGGAAAAAATGAGCAGTTCTTC
cdr3_aa: CASSLAGGDGKNEQFF
v_call: TRBV7-3
d_call: TRBD1
clone_size: many
j_call: TRBJ2-1

cdr3_nt: TGTGCCAGCAGTAATAGGGGAGTGGAGGGCTACACCTTC
cdr3_aa: CASSNRGVEGYTF
v_call: TRBV7-6
d_call: .
clone_size: many
j_call: TRBJ1-2

cdr3_nt: TGTGCCAGCAGCTCCAACAGGGGGCTGAGCGAGACCCAGTACTTC
cdr3_aa: CASSSNRGLSETQYF
v_call: TRBV7-2
d_call: TRBD1
clone_size: many
j_call: TRBJ2-5

cdr3_nt: TGTGCCAGTAGTCCCCCCTCGACAGTCTCCTACAATGAGCAGTTCTTC
cdr3_aa: CASSPPSTVSYNEQFF
v_call: TRBV19
d_call: .
clone_size: many
j_call: TRBJ2-1

cdr3_nt: TGTGCCAGCAGCCAGAGGAGGGGGCTCCCCTACGAGCAGTACTTC
cdr3_aa: CASSQRRGLPYEQYF
v_call: TRBV6-5
d_call: .
clone_size: few
j_call: TRBJ2-7

cdr3_nt: TGTGCCAGCAGTCGCGGGCTCAGCACAGATACGCAGTATTTT
cdr3_aa: CASSRGLSTDTQYF
v_call: TRBV2
d_call: .
clone_size: many
j_call: TRBJ2-3

cdr3_nt: TGCGCCAGCAGCTCCTCAGGGTTCTCTGGAAACACCATATATTTT
cdr3_aa: CASSSSGFSGNTIYF
v_call: TRBV5-1
d_call: .
clone_size: many
j_call: TRBJ1-3

cdr3_nt: TGCAGCGTTGAAGACCCTAGGGGGCGAGATGGCTACACCTTC
cdr3_aa: CSVEDPRGRDGYTF
v_call: TRBV29-1
d_call: TRBD1
clone_size: few
j_call: TRBJ1-2

cdr3_nt: TGTGCCAGCAGTTTTCAGCTGAGAGATACGCAGTATTTT
cdr3_aa: CASSFQLRDTQYF
v_call: TRBV28
d_call: .
clone_size: .
j_call: TRBJ2-3

cdr3_nt: TGCGCCAGCAGCCTGGGACTAGCGGAAGGGGGCCAAGAGACCCAGTACTTC
cdr3_aa: CASSLGLAEGGQETQYF
v_call: TRBV5-1
d_call: TRBD2
clone_size: many
j_call: TRBJ2-5

cdr3_nt: TGTGCCAGCAGCACGGACCTAGGCTCTGGAAACACCATATATTTT
cdr3_aa: CASSTDLGSGNTIYF
v_call: TRBV5-4
d_call: .
clone_size: many
j_call: TRBJ1-3

cdr3_nt: TGTGCCAGCAGAACCGGGACAGGGAACACCGGGGAGCTGTTTTTT
cdr3_aa: CASRTGTGNTGELFF
v_call: TRBV5-5
d_call: TRBD1
clone_size: .
j_call: TRBJ2-2

cdr3_nt: TGTGCCAGCAGCCTGCCCGTGACCGGGGAGCTGTTTTTT
cdr3_aa: CASSLPVTGELFF
v_call: TRBV7-2
d_call: .
clone_size: many
j_call: TRBJ2-2

cdr3_nt: TGTGCCACCAGTGAGCGACAATCGAACACTGAAGCTTTCTTT
cdr3_aa: CATSERQSNTEAFF
v_call: TRBV24-1
d_call: .
clone_size: few
j_call: TRBJ1-1

cdr3_nt: TGTGCCAGCAGCTTCACTAGCGGGGCTAGTACAGATACGCAGTATTTT
cdr3_aa: CASSFTSGASTDTQYF
v_call: TRBV7-2
d_call: TRBD2
clone_size: many
j_call: TRBJ2-3

cdr3_nt: TGTGCCAGCAGCCCGCGATCTGGCGAGACCCAGTACTTC
cdr3_aa: CASSPRSGETQYF
v_call: TRBV7-2
d_call: .
clone_size: few
j_call: TRBJ2-5

cdr3_nt: TGTGCCAGCAGTTACTCGGTCCTCACTGAAGCTTTCTTT
cdr3_aa: CASSYSVLTEAFF
v_call: TRBV6-5
d_call: .
clone_size: many
j_call: TRBJ1-1

cdr3_nt: TGTGCCAGCAGTTTAGTGAGAGCGGGTGTCCACGGTACGCAGTATTTT
cdr3_aa: CASSLVRAGVHGTQYF
v_call: TRBV27
d_call: .
clone_size: many
j_call: TRBJ2-3

cdr3_nt: TGTGCCAGCAGTTTGGACTTTAATTCACCCCTCCACTTT
cdr3_aa: CASSLDFNSPLHF
v_call: TRBV12-3/TRBV12-4
d_call: .
clone_size: many
j_call: TRBJ1-6